The table lists the clone carrying this TCR beta chain with many counts. Generated by immunoSEQ multiplex PCR, the TCRdb table keeps only in-frame clones and is missing some. Altogether 90,000 to 120,000 clones are present, about 91% being singletons, with the ten largest covering around 7%. This entry comes from a study of blood T cell repertoires in COVID-19. Overall study: Sources were T cells, B-cell-depleted T cells, or PBMCs; the material itself was cDNA or gDNA.

This CDR3 comprises 15 residues. The germline V gene has CDR1 SGDLS and CDR2 YYNGEE. Trimming took 0 bases from V and 7 from J, leaving 14 bases between them. This sequence originates from a man in his fifties or sixties with active or convalescent COVID-19. Sequenced material: peripheral blood. The chain employs TRBV9 and TRBJ2-1; a weak D match, TRBD2 (5 bases). In DNA, the CDR3 is TGTGCCAGCAGCGTAGAGGCGGGTATTGGAAATGAGCAGTTCTTC. Translated: CASSVEAGIGNEQFF.